This is a list of T cell receptor beta chains from one sample in a study of persistence of HIV-infected CD4 T cells. No antigen has been assigned to these receptors. Assay used: immunoSEQ multiplex PCR; TCRdb lists only in-frame clones, some missing. The sample contains 40,000 to 55,000 clones, 75% to 85% of which appear only once. Sequences were derived from CD4+ T cells sorted from PBMCs after roughly 18-hour stimulation, sampled from a patient who received antiretroviral therapy. The source is an adult man with HIV who was CMV-seropositive. CDR3s include the opening cysteine and the closing phenylalanine or tryptophan. D genes are given only for firm matches. The size field is filled for only some rows; it gives once, few, many or a size class.

v_call,clone_size,j_call,d_call,cdr3_nt,cdr3_aa
TRBV19,NA,TRBJ2-3,TRBD2,TGTGCCACACAGCGGGGCTCAGATACGCAGTATTTT,CATQRGSDTQYF
TRBV18,NA,TRBJ2-3,TRBD2,TGTGCCAGCTCACCGTATCTCCAGAATAGCGGGGGGTTCACAGATACGCAGTATTTT,CASSPYLQNSGGFTDTQYF
TRBV7-2,NA,TRBJ2-5,TRBD2,TGTGCCAGCAGCATAAATAGCGGGAGTAAAGAGACCCAGTACTTC,CASSINSGSKETQYF
TRBV6-5,NA,TRBJ1-4,NA,TGTGCCAGCATATCAGGGAGGGGTAGTGAAAAACTGTTTTTT,CASISGRGSEKLFF
TRBV9,NA,TRBJ2-2,TRBD1,TGTGCCAGCAGCGCGGACAGGGGAACCGGGGAGCTGTTTTTT,CASSADRGTGELFF
TRBV30,NA,TRBJ2-1,NA,TGTGCCTGGAGTGTAGGGGATGAGCAGTTCTTC,CAWSVGDEQFF
TRBV7-9,once,TRBJ2-3,TRBD2,TGTGCCAGCAGCCTGGGAGGGACCCCGAGCACAGATACGCAGTATTTT,CASSLGGTPSTDTQYF
TRBV6-6,NA,TRBJ2-3,TRBD1,TGTGCCAGCAGTAAGGGACAGGGAACAGATACGCAGTATTTT,CASSKGQGTDTQYF
TRBV4-1,NA,TRBJ1-2,NA,TGCGCCAGCAGCCAAGAGGAGGGTCTGTTTCCTGGCTACACCTTC,CASSQEEGLFPGYTF
TRBV6-2/TRBV6-3,NA,TRBJ2-7,TRBD1,TGTGCCAGCAGTATGCCGGGACAGGGGGCCCACGAGCAGTACTTC,CASSMPGQGAHEQYF
TRBV5-1,once,TRBJ1-1,NA,TGCGCCAGCAGCTTGGTGAGTCAGAACACTGAAGCTTTCTTT,CASSLVSQNTEAFF
TRBV6-2/TRBV6-3,NA,TRBJ1-1,NA,TGTGCCAGCAGCCCTGAACAACAGGGAATTGACACTGAAGCTTTCTTT,CASSPEQQGIDTEAFF
TRBV27,NA,TRBJ2-2,TRBD2,TGTGCCAGCAGTTTTTGGTTAGCGGGGGGCACCGGGGAGCTGTTTTTT,CASSFWLAGGTGELFF
TRBV19,NA,TRBJ1-5,NA,TGTGCCAGTAGTAAGGGGACCGGTAAGGTGCAGCCCCAGCATTTT,CASSKGTGKVQPQHF
TRBV28,NA,TRBJ2-7,NA,TGTGCCAGCGGACCAGACAGATCCTTTACCTACGAGCAGTACTTC,CASGPDRSFTYEQYF
TRBV6-2/TRBV6-3,once,TRBJ1-1,NA,TGTGCCAGCAGTTCCCCTGGACGGGCTTTCTTT,CASSSPGRAFF
TRBV28,NA,TRBJ1-6,TRBD1,TGTGCCAGCAAGCCGTCCGGGACAGAGAATTCACCCCTCCACTTT,CASKPSGTENSPLHF
TRBV10-3,NA,TRBJ2-1,TRBD2,TGTGCCATCAGTGAGTTAGCGGGAGGGGGGCAGTTCTTC,CAISELAGGGQFF
TRBV28,NA,TRBJ1-1,NA,TGTGCCAGCAGCAGGGAGATGAACACTGAAGCTTTCTTT,CASSREMNTEAFF
TRBV7-6,few,TRBJ1-3,NA,TGTGCCAGCAGCTCTCACTCTGGAAACACCATATATTTT,CASSSHSGNTIYF
TRBV4-2,NA,TRBJ1-5,NA,TGTGCCAGCAGCCAAGATCGACGGAATCAGCCCCAGCATTTT,CASSQDRRNQPQHF
TRBV29-1,once,TRBJ2-1,NA,TGCAGCGTCCTGGGCAGGGCGAATGAGCAGTTCTTC,CSVLGRANEQFF
TRBV19,NA,TRBJ2-2,NA,TGTGCCAGTAGTATTGTAGGGGGGAACACCGGGGAGCTGTTTTTT,CASSIVGGNTGELFF
TRBV7-2,NA,TRBJ2-7,TRBD2,TGTGCCAGCAGCTTAGCGGCAGGACTAGTGTACGAGCAGTACTTC,CASSLAAGLVYEQYF
TRBV27,NA,TRBJ2-1,TRBD2,TGTGCCAGCAGTCGGCGGGGGGGGTTTCCCTCGGAACTAGCGGGAATTGAGCAGTTCTTC,CASSRRGGFPSELAGIEQFF
TRBV5-1,NA,TRBJ2-3,NA,TGCGCCAGCAGCTTGGCCCGGACAGCCTTATCTAGCACAGATACGCAGTATTTT,CASSLARTALSSTDTQYF
TRBV24-1,NA,TRBJ2-3,NA,TGTGCCATCAAGGACCAGCGGGCGTACACAGATACGCAGTATTTT,CAIKDQRAYTDTQYF
TRBV6-1,NA,TRBJ1-5,TRBD1,TGTGCCAGCAGTTTCCGGACAGGGGGGCAGCCCCAGCATTTT,CASSFRTGGQPQHF
TRBV5-1,NA,TRBJ2-7,TRBD1,TGCGCCAGCAGCCCGGACAGGGTAGGCAACGAGCAGTACTTC,CASSPDRVGNEQYF
TRBV5-1,NA,TRBJ1-1,TRBD1,TGCGCCAGCAGCTTGGAGGGACAGGGGAACACTGAAGCTTTCTTT,CASSLEGQGNTEAFF
TRBV4-2,NA,TRBJ1-5,NA,TGTGCCAGCGCCAACGGAGACGGTTTATTGCCCCAGCATTTT,CASANGDGLLPQHF
TRBV4-1,NA,TRBJ1-5,TRBD1,TGCGCCAGCAGCCAAGGGACAGGGACGAGGGACAATCAGCCCCAGCATTTT,CASSQGTGTRDNQPQHF
TRBV7-8,NA,TRBJ1-1,NA,TGTGCCAGCAGCCCCGGGACTCCCTTGGATAAAGCTTTCTTT,CASSPGTPLDKAFF
TRBV18,NA,TRBJ1-2,NA,TGTGCCAGCTCACCTTCGGAGGGAACTAACTATGGCTACACCTTC,CASSPSEGTNYGYTF
TRBV2,NA,TRBJ2-5,NA,TGTGCCAGCCGCCCCGGAGGGGACCGGGAGACCCAGTACTTC,CASRPGGDRETQYF
TRBV5-6,NA,TRBJ2-7,NA,TGTGCCAGCAGTTTGAGCGGGTGGTCCTACGAGCAGTACTTC,CASSLSGWSYEQYF
TRBV30,NA,TRBJ1-1,NA,TGTGCCTGGACTTTGAAAGAAGAAGCTTTCTTT,CAWTLKEEAFF
TRBV7-9,few,TRBJ1-1,NA,TGTGCCAGCAGCTTAACCCAGACTATGAACACTGAAGCTTTCTTT,CASSLTQTMNTEAFF
TRBV2,NA,TRBJ2-5,TRBD2,TGTGCCAGCACAAGCGGGGAAGAGACCCAGTACTTC,CASTSGEETQYF
TRBV5-1,few,TRBJ2-7,TRBD1,TGCGCCAGCAGCTTGACCACAGGGGCTTTCTCCTACGAGCAGTACTTC,CASSLTTGAFSYEQYF
TRBV5-4,NA,TRBJ1-1,NA,TGTGCCAGCAGCTTGGGACAGGCGGTAAGGGCTGAAGCTTTCTTT,CASSLGQAVRAEAFF
TRBV5-6,NA,TRBJ2-4,NA,TGTGCCAGCAGCTATAAGGGAAGGGGTCGAGGGGAAAACATTCAGTACTTC,CASSYKGRGRGENIQYF
TRBV7-8,once,TRBJ2-5,NA,TGTGCCAGCAGCCCCCGGGACCGCTATTTCAAGACCCAGTACTTC,CASSPRDRYFKTQYF
TRBV10-2,NA,TRBJ2-4,TRBD2,TGCGCCAGTTGGGCCCCCGGGGGGGCCAAAAACATTCAGTACTTC,CASWAPGGAKNIQYF